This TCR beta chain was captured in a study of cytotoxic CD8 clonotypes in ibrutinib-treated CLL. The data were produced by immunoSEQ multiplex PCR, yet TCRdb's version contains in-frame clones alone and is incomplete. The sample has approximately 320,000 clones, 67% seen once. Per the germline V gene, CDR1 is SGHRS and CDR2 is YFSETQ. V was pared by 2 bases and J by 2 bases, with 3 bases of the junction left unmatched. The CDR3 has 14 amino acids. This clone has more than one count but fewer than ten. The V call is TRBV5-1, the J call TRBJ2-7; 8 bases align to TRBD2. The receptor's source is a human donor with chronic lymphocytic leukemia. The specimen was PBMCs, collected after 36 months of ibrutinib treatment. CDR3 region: CASSLIAGTYEQYF. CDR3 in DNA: TGCGCCAGCAGCTTAATAGCGGGGACCTACGAGCAGTACTTC.